This T cell receptor beta chain was found in a study of regulatory T cells in long-lasting Graves disease. The time point: newly diagnosed GD, antithyroid drugs for less than 3 months. After RNA was extracted from PBMCs, the TCR library was made from it. An endocrinology department in Xi'an, China, supplied the patients. Arm-PCR of CDR3 regions with iRepertoire HTBI primers generated TCR beta libraries. TCRdb recomputed calls from the multiplex PCR reads with MiXCR, one row per CDR3 protein. The data show hundreds of thousands of distinct CDR3 sequences, 13% seen once. General study points: Analysis covered peripheral blood alone, not thyroid tissue. A greater number of public clonotypes (2,741) was shared by persistent patients than by new patients (over 900).

This clonotype was detected a few times. What it binds is unknown. The germline CDR1 and CDR2 sequences are WSHSY and SAAADI. J gave up 4 bases and V 10 bases, and 11 bases lay outside the gene matches. This CDR3 spans 15 amino acids. These data were also reused for a study on T cells in Graves' hyperthyroidism and ophthalmopathy.

The TCR was taken from a man younger than 45 with Graves disease. The sample was peripheral blood mononuclear cells (PBMCs), taken at new diagnosis, from a patient treated with antithyroid drugs. This chain joins TRBV10-2 and TRBJ2-3, with 10 bases aligning to TRBD2. The CDR3 sequence is CATALAGGRADTQYF. As DNA, the CDR3 is TGCGCCACCGCATTAGCGGGAGGTAGGGCAGATACGCAGTATTTT.